This T cell receptor beta chain was recovered during a study of radiotherapy plus CTLA-4 blockade in lung cancer. The overall study: Patients showed objective responses in about 20% of cases, and disease control was achieved by about 31%. General study findings and limits: Once radiotherapy plus ipilimumab had been given, TCR clones derived from tumor expanded in blood. Interferon-beta and early blood T cell clone dynamics reportedly predicted response best.

CTLA-4 blockade using ipilimumab, together with focal radiation, was received by patients with chemo-refractory metastatic non-small-cell lung cancer. Sequenced by immunoSEQ multiplex PCR; TCRdb stores in-frame clones only, minus some. The sample includes roughly 55,000 clones, 72% of them seen just once. This CDR3 has 16 amino acids. Germline lookup yields CDR1 SGHTA and CDR2 FQGNSA. V gave up 0 bases and J gave up 3 bases, with 15 bases separating them. This clone came up a few times. The target antigen is unknown. The source material was peripheral blood, sampled from a patient treated with radiotherapy plus ipilimumab. The receptor was isolated from a human donor with non-small cell lung cancer whose response to radiotherapy plus ipilimumab could not be evaluated. This chain uses TRBV7-2 with TRBJ2-7; possible D gene TRBD1, 6 bases. This CDR3 reads CASSLAVSRGDYEQYF. The CDR3 DNA follows: TGTGCCAGCAGCTTAGCAGTGAGCAGGGGAGACTACGAGCAGTACTTC.